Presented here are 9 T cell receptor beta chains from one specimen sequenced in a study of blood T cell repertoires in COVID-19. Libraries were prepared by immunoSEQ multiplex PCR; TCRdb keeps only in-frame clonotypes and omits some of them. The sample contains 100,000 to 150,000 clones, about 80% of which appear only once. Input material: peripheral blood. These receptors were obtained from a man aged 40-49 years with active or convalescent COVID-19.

The CDR3 region has the DNA TGTGCCAGCAGTGAGGGGGCGGGCTCCTACGAGCAGTACTTC. This sequence encodes CASSEGAGSYEQYF. V gene TRBV6-1 combines with J gene TRBJ2-7; D may be TRBD1 (6 bases). V was shortened by 3 bases and J by 0 bases, with 9 bases between the two germline ends. Germline V gene lookup returns CDR1 MNHNS and CDR2 SASEGT. This CDR3 contains 14 residues.

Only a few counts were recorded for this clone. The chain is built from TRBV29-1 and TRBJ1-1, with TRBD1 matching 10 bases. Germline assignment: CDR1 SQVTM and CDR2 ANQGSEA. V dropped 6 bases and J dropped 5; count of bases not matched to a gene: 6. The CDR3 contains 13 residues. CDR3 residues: CSVLTGGLTEAFF. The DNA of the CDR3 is TGCAGCGTCTTGACAGGGGGCTTGACTGAAGCTTTCTTT.

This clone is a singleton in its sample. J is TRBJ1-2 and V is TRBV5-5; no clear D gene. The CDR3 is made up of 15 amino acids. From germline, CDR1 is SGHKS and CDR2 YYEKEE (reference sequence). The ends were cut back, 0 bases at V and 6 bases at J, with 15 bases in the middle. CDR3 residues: CASSLARPEADGYTF. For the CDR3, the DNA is TGTGCCAGCAGCTTGGCCCGACCCGAAGCGGATGGCTACACCTTC. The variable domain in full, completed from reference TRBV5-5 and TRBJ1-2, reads DAGVTQSPTHLIKTRGQQVTLRCSPISGHKSVSWYQQVLGQGPQFIFQYYEKEERGRGNFPDRFSARQFPNYSSELNVNALLLGDSALYLCASSLARPEADGYTFGSGTRLTVV.

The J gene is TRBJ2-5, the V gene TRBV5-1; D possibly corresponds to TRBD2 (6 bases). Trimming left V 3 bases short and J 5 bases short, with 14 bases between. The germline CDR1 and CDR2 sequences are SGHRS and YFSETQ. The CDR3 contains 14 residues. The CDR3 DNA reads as TGCGCCAGCAGCTCAAGGGGAGGCGGCGAGACCCAGTACTTC. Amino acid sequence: CASSSRGGGETQYF.

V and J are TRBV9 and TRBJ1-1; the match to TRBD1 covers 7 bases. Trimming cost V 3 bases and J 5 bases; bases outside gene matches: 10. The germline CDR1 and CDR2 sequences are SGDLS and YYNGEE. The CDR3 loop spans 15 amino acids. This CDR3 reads CASSEMTGTGTEAFF. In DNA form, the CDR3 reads TGTGCCAGCAGCGAAATGACAGGGACGGGGACTGAAGCTTTCTTT.

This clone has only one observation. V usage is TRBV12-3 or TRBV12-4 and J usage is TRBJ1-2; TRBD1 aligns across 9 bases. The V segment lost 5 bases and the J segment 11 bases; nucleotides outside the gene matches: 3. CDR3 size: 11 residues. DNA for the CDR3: TGTGCCAGCAGTATTGGGACAGGGTACACCTTC. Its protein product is CASSIGTGYTF.

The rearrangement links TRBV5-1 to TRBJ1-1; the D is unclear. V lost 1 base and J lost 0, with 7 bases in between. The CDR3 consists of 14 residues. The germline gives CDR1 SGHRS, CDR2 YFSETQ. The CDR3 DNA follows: TGCGCCAGCAGCTTGATAGCAATGAACACTGAAGCTTTCTTT. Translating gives CASSLIAMNTEAFF.

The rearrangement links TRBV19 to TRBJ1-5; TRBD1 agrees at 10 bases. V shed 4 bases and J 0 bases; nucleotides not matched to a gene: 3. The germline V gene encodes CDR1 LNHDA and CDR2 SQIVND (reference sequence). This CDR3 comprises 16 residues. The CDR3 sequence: CASSRDRGGSNQPQHF. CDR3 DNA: TGTGCCAGTAGTAGGGACAGGGGAGGTAGCAATCAGCCCCAGCATTTT.

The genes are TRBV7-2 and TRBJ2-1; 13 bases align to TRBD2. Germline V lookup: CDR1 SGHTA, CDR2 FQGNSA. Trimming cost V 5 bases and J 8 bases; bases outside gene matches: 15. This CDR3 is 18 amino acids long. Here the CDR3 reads CASSPKTSGGPGKDEQFF. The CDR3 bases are TGTGCCAGCAGCCCGAAGACTAGCGGGGGGCCCGGTAAGGATGAGCAGTTCTTC.